What follows describes a single T cell receptor beta chain. In the original analysis: Amplification of reference gene primers provided the estimated nucleated cell counts. Libraries were prepared by immunoSEQ multiplex PCR; TCRdb keeps only in-frame clonotypes and omits some of them. V and J calls and clone size are given by that table; D and trimming were obtained from the DNA. This table holds around 250,000 clones, around 86% found once. These data originate in a study of blood T cell repertoires in COVID-19. At the level of the study: The United States, Italy and Spain were the sources of the acute and convalescent COVID-19 samples. Sample material is recorded as cDNA or gDNA derived from T cells, B-cell-depleted T cells, or PBMCs.

The receptor comes from a woman in her 70s with active or convalescent COVID-19. What was sequenced was peripheral blood.

For the CDR3, the DNA is TGTGCCAGCAGCATCAGGAGGACAGAGCTCTATGGCTACACCTTC. Protein product: CASSIRRTELYGYTF. The V and J genes are TRBV7-2 and TRBJ1-2; D may be TRBD1 (6 bases). The CDR3 loop spans 15 amino acids. Germline V CDR1 and CDR2: SGHTA, FQGNSA. Deletions cut 5 bases from V and 4 bases from J, with 17 bases between.